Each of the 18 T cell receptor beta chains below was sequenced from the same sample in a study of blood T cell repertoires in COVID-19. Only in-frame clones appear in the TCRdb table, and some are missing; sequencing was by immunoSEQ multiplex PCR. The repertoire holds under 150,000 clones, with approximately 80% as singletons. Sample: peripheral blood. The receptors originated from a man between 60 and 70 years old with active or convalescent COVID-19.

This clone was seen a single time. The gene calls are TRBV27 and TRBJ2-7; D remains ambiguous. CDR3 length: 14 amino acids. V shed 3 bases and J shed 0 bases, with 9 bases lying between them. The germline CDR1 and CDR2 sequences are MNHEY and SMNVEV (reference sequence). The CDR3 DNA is TGTGCCAGCAGTTTTGCCGCGAGCTCCTACGAGCAGTACTTC. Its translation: CASSFAASSYEQYF.

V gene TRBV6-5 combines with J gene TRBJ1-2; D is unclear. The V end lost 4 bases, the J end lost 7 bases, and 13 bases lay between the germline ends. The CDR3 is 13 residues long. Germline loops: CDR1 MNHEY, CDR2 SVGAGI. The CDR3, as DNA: TGTGCCAGCAGTTTAGGGAAGGCGGGTGGCTACACCTTC. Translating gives CASSLGKAGGYTF.

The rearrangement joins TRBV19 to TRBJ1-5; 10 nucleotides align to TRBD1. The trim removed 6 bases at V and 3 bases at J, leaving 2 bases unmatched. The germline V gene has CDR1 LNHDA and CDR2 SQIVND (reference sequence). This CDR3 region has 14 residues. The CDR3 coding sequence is TGTGCCAGTAGCGGGACAGGGGTCAATCAGCCCCAGCATTTT. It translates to CASSGTGVNQPQHF.

Here the CDR3 DNA reads TGTGCCAGTAGTAAACCGACAGGAATGAACACTGAAGCTTTCTTT. Translating it yields CASSKPTGMNTEAFF. J is TRBJ1-1 and V is TRBV19; a possible D gene is TRBD1 (6 bases). CDR1 and CDR2 (germline): LNHDA, SQIVND (reference sequence). The germline V and J ends were trimmed by 4 bases and 0 bases, with 12 bases remaining between them. The CDR3 length is 15 residues.

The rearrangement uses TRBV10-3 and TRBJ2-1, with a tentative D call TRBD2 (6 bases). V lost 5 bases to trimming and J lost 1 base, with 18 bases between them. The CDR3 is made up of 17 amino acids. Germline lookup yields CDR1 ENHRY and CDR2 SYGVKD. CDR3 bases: TGTGCCATCAGTACCTCAGGAGGGCCGGTGTCCTACAATGAGCAGTTCTTC. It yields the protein CAISTSGGPVSYNEQFF.

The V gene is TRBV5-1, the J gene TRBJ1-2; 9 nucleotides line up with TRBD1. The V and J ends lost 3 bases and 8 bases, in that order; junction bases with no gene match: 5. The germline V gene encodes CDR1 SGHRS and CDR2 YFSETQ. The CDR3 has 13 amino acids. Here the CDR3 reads CASSSGTGNGYTF. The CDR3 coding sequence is TGCGCCAGCAGCTCCGGGACAGGGAACGGCTACACCTTC.

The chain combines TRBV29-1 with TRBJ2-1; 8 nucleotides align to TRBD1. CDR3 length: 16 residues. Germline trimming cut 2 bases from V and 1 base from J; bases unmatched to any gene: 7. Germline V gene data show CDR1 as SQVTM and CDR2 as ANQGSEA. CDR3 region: CSVETGTGRSYNEQFF. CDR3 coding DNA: TGCAGCGTTGAAACTGGGACAGGAAGATCCTACAATGAGCAGTTCTTC.

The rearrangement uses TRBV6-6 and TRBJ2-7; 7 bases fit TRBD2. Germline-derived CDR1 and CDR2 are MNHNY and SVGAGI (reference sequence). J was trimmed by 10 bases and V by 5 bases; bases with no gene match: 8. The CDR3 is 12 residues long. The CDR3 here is CASSDGRPKQYF. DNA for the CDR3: TGTGCCAGCAGTGACGGGAGGCCCAAACAGTACTTC.

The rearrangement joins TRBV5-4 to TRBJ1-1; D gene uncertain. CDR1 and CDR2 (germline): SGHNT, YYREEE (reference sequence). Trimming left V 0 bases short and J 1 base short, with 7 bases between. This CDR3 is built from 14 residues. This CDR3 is CASSLGERNTEAFF. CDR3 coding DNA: TGTGCCAGCAGCTTGGGAGAAAGGAACACTGAAGCTTTCTTT.

The CDR3 sequence is CASSSPGTGLYEQYF. The DNA for the CDR3 is TGTGCCAGCAGTTCGCCCGGGACAGGCCTCTACGAGCAGTACTTC. The chain joins TRBV6-5 to TRBJ2-7; TRBD1 agrees at 8 bases. With V trimmed by 4 bases and J by 3 bases, 8 bases remained unmatched. Germline-derived CDR1 and CDR2 are MNHEY and SVGAGI. The CDR3 has 15 amino acids.

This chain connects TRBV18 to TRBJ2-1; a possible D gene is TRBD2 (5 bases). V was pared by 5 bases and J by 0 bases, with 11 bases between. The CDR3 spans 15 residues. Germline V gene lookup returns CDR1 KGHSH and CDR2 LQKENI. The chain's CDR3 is CASSGSRGSYNEQFF. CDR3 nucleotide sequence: TGTGCCAGCTCAGGCTCTCGGGGCTCCTACAATGAGCAGTTCTTC.

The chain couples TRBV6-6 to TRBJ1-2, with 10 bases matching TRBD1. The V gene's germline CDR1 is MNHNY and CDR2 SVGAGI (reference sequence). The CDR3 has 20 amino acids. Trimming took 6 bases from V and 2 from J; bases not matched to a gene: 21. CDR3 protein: CASSRNLEVTGTGENYGYTF. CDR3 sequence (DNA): TGTGCCAGCAGCCGGAACCTAGAAGTGACCGGGACAGGGGAAAACTATGGCTACACCTTC.

CDR3 sequence reads: CAISGGVSYNEQFF. CDR3 DNA: TGTGCCATCAGTGGGGGGGTCTCCTACAATGAGCAGTTCTTC. This chain joins TRBV10-3 and TRBJ2-1; D is possibly TRBD2 (6 bases). The CDR3 covers 14 residues. Trimming pared 4 bases from V and 0 bases from J, leaving 7 bases between. Looked up from germline, CDR1 is ENHRY and CDR2 is SYGVKD.

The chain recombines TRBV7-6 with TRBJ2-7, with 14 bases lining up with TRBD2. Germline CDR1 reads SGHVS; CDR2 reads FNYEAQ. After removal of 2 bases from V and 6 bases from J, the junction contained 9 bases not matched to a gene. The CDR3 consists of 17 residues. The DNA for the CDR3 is TGTGCCAGCAGCTTAAACCTAGGACTAGCGGGAGGTAGCGAGCAGTACTTC. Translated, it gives CASSLNLGLAGGSEQYF.

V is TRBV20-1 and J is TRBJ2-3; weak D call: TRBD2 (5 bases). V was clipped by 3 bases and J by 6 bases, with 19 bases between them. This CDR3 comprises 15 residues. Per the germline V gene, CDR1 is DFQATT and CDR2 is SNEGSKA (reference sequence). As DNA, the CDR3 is TGCAGTGCTAGTCTGTCACTCTCGGAGGCGGATACGCAGTATTTT. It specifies CSASLSLSEADTQYF.

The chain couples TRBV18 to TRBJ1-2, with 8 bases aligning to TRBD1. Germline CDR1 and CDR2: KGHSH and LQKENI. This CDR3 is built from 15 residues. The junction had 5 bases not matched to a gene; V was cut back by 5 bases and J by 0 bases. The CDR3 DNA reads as TGTGCCAGCTCAGCCGGGACAGGAGCTAACTATGGCTACACCTTC. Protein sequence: CASSAGTGANYGYTF.

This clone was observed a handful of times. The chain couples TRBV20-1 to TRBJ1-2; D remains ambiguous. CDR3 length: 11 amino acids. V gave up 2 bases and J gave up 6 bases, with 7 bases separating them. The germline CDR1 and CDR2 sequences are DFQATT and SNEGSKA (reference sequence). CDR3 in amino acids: CSARYSDGYTF. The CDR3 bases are TGCAGTGCTAGATATTCCGATGGCTACACCTTC.

CDR3 amino acids: CASSYFGGSGNEQFF. The CDR3 nucleotides read TGTGCCAGCAGTTACTTTGGAGGGAGTGGGAATGAGCAGTTCTTC. The chain recombines TRBV6-6 with TRBJ2-1; possibly TRBD2 for D (6 bases). V lost 1 base to trimming and J lost 7 bases, with 14 bases between them. Germline lookup yields CDR1 MNHNY and CDR2 SVGAGI (reference sequence). The CDR3 has 15 amino acids.